These 8 T cell receptor beta chains originate from one sample sequenced in a study of OX40 agonist ivuxolimab in advanced cancers. Here immunoSEQ multiplex PCR was the method, and the copy in TCRdb shows in-frame clones only, minus some. Of around 90,000 clones in the sample, approximately 90% are singletons; the top ten hold more than 0.95%. This sample comprised CD4+ or CD8+ T cells sorted from blood, obtained in a trial of the OX40 agonist ivuxolimab. The receptors were sampled from an adult with an advanced solid tumor such as melanoma, head and neck, liver or kidney cancer.

This sequence joins TRBV19 and TRBJ1-5; TRBD1 matches at 9 bases. The CDR3 covers 15 residues. The germline V gene has CDR1 LNHDA and CDR2 SQIVND (reference sequence). Trimming removed 5 bases from V and 6 bases from J; junction bases left unmatched: 8. CDR3 nucleotides: TGTGCCAGTAGTTCGACAGGGGGTTTACGTCAGCCCCAGCATTTT. Amino acid sequence: CASSSTGGLRQPQHF.

This chain links TRBV6-5 with TRBJ2-5; TRBD1 is a possible D gene (6 bases). Trimming took 0 bases from V and 4 from J, leaving 12 bases between them. CDR3 length: 15 residues. CDR1 is MNHEY, CDR2 SVGAGI, per germline. CDR3: CASSYSGGAGETQYF. For the CDR3, the DNA is TGTGCCAGCAGTTACTCTGGGGGCGCGGGAGAGACCCAGTACTTC.

The chain couples TRBV27 to TRBJ2-7; D uncertain. The V gene's germline CDR1 is MNHEY and CDR2 SMNVEV (reference sequence). Trimming left V 6 bases short and J 6 bases short, with 15 bases between. This CDR3 is 13 amino acids long. The CDR3 sequence: CASRPGSRVEQYF. The CDR3 DNA reads as TGTGCCAGCAGACCAGGCTCCCGGGTCGAGCAGTACTTC.

The DNA for the CDR3 is TGTGCCAGTAGTCCCCGTCCCTATAGTAGGGTGGCAGATACGCAGTATTTT. This codes for CASSPRPYSRVADTQYF. The rearrangement links TRBV19 to TRBJ2-3; D not certain. Germline assignment: CDR1 LNHDA and CDR2 SQIVND (reference sequence). The CDR3 covers 17 residues. Trimming stripped 5 bases from V and 4 bases from J, with 22 bases between.

The chain couples TRBV9 to TRBJ2-3, with 9 bases lining up with TRBD1. The CDR3 is made up of 14 amino acids. CDR1 and CDR2 from the germline V gene are SGDLS and YYNGEE. With 4 bases clipped from V and 5 bases from J, the junction kept 5 bases outside the gene matches. CDR3 amino acids: CASSTRTGVDTQYF. The CDR3 DNA sequence: TGTGCCAGCAGCACCCGGACAGGGGTAGATACGCAGTATTTT.

The chain employs TRBV6-5 and TRBJ1-5; D possibly corresponds to TRBD1 (5 bases). Trimming left V 5 bases short and J 2 bases short, with 13 bases between. The CDR3 totals 15 residues. Looked up from germline, CDR1 is MNHEY and CDR2 is SVGAGI. The DNA of the CDR3 is TGTGCCAGCAGTATAGGGGCGGTCGGCAATCAGCCCCAGCATTTT. Its protein is CASSIGAVGNQPQHF.

The chain links TRBV6-1 to TRBJ1-2, with a possible D match to TRBD1 (5 bases). Germline V CDR1 and CDR2: MNHNS, SASEGT. The CDR3 spans 14 residues. The germline V and J ends were trimmed by 5 bases and 3 bases, with 13 bases remaining between them. The CDR3 nucleotides read TGTGCCAGCAGTAGGGGAAAAGGGTACTATGGCTACACCTTC. Protein product: CASSRGKGYYGYTF.

The count of this clone is one. The V call is TRBV5-6, the J call TRBJ2-7, with D possibly TRBD2 on 5 matching bases. Germline CDR1 and CDR2: SGHDT and YYEEEE. CDR3 length: 15 residues. Trimming took off 4 bases at V and 1 base at J, with 15 bases between the two ends. The CDR3 reads CASSAATDYSYEQYF. CDR3 in DNA: TGTGCCAGCAGCGCTGCCACAGACTATTCCTACGAGCAGTACTTC. The full variable domain, completed using reference TRBV5-6 and TRBJ2-7, is DAGVTQSPTHLIKTRGQQVTLRCSPKSGHDTVSWYQQALGQGPQFIFQYYEEEERQRGNFPDRFSGHQFPNYSSELNVNALLLGDSALYLCASSAATDYSYEQYFGPGTRLTVT.